A single sample gave rise to the 10 T cell receptor beta chains below, sequenced in a study of control samples from healthy donors and cancer patients. TCRdb's copy holds only in-frame clones and misses some; the assay was immunoSEQ multiplex PCR. The sample lists 110,000 to 150,000 clones; roughly nine tenths were seen once. Sample: blood. The source of these receptors is a woman in her thirties in good health.

V gene TRBV5-6 combines with J gene TRBJ2-7; 8 nucleotides agree with TRBD2. Trimming at V came to 1 base and at J to 4 bases, leaving 10 bases not matched to a gene. The germline V gene has CDR1 SGHDT and CDR2 YYEEEE. CDR3 length equals 16 residues. DNA for the CDR3: TGTGCCAGCAGCTTGTGGCTTAGCGGGATGACTTACGAGCAGTACTTC. Protein: CASSLWLSGMTYEQYF.

The chain uses TRBV12-2 and TRBJ1-5. TRBV12-2 is classified as a pseudogene. The CDR3 has 12 amino acids. The CDR3 sequence is CAREGRNQPQHF. The DNA for the CDR3 is TGTGCTAGGGAGGGCCGCAATCAGCCCCAGCATTTT.

The CDR3 DNA is TGTGCCAGCAGTCCAGGGGGCAGGTACGAGCAGTACTTC. Translation gives CASSPGGRYEQYF. V is TRBV28 and J is TRBJ2-7; TRBD1 aligns across 8 bases. The CDR3 extends over 13 amino acids. V gave up 5 bases and J gave up 4 bases; unmatched junction bases: 4. Germline CDR1 is MDHEN and CDR2 is SYDVKM.

This chain links TRBV6-1 with TRBJ2-5, with 9 nucleotides matching TRBD2. The germline V gene has CDR1 MNHNS and CDR2 SASEGT. The CDR3 contains 16 residues. Losses at the gene ends were 4 bases for V and 4 bases for J; bases not matched to a gene: 10. The CDR3 loop is CASSVPSREGRETQYF. CDR3 nucleotide sequence: TGTGCCAGCAGTGTCCCCTCGCGGGAGGGCCGAGAGACCCAGTACTTC.

This chain links TRBV10-2 with TRBJ1-5; TRBD1 aligns across 8 bases. Germline V gene data show CDR1 as WSHSY and CDR2 as SAAADI. J gave up 6 bases and V 6 bases, and 4 bases lay outside the gene matches. CDR3 size: 13 residues. This CDR3 reads CASSRQGSQPQHF. The CDR3 nucleotides read TGCGCCAGCAGCAGACAGGGGAGTCAGCCCCAGCATTTT.

The gene calls are TRBV7-2 and TRBJ2-1, with D unresolved. CDR1 is SGHTA and CDR2 is FQGNSA in the germline V gene. Trimming cost V 1 base and J 9 bases, with 13 bases left between them. This CDR3 comprises 14 residues. The CDR3 sequence is CASSLGSRRLEQFF. The CDR3 coding sequence is TGTGCCAGCAGCTTAGGATCTAGACGCCTTGAGCAGTTCTTC.

V usage is TRBV6-2 or TRBV6-3 and J usage is TRBJ2-2, with 12 bases aligning to TRBD2. The germline V gene has CDR1 MNHEY and CDR2 SVGEGT. This CDR3 comprises 16 residues. V shed 6 bases, J shed 4 bases, and the junction held 6 bases outside the gene matches. The CDR3 sequence: CASSLGLAGFTGELFF. In nucleotides, the CDR3 is TGTGCCAGCAGCCTTGGACTAGCGGGATTCACCGGGGAGCTGTTTTTT.

This clone occurred a few times. The V call is TRBV28, the J call TRBJ1-2; 7 bases are a match to TRBD1. The CDR3 has 14 residues. The germline gives CDR1 MDHEN, CDR2 SYDVKM. J was trimmed by 3 bases and V by 5 bases; bases with no gene match: 6. CDR3 amino acids: CASSPQGTDYGYTF. The CDR3 DNA is TGTGCCAGCAGTCCTCAGGGGACAGACTATGGCTACACCTTC.

This clone was observed a single time. CDR3: CASSDHRAYTDTQYF. CDR3 bases: TGTGCCAGCAGTGACCACAGAGCGTACACAGATACGCAGTATTTT. This chain connects TRBV25-1 to TRBJ2-3; the D is unclear. The CDR3 spans 15 residues. Germline values: CDR1 MGHDK, CDR2 SYGVNS. The ends were cut back, 3 bases at V and 2 bases at J, with 12 bases in the middle. The full variable domain, its missing parts supplied by reference TRBV25-1 and TRBJ2-3, is EADIYQTPRYLVIGTGKKITLECSQTMGHDKMYWYQQDPGMELHLIHYSYGVNSTEKGDLSSESTVSRIRTEHFPLTLESARPSHTSQYLCASSDHRAYTDTQYFGPGTRLTVL.

This rearrangement joins TRBV29-1 to TRBJ1-4; D is possibly TRBD1 (5 bases). The V and J ends lost 4 bases and 4 bases respectively, with 10 bases between them. Germline V gene lookup returns CDR1 SQVTM and CDR2 ANQGSEA. This CDR3 region has 13 residues. The CDR3: CSVGGSSNEKLFF. The CDR3 DNA reads as TGCAGCGTTGGGGGGTCAAGTAATGAAAAACTGTTTTTT.